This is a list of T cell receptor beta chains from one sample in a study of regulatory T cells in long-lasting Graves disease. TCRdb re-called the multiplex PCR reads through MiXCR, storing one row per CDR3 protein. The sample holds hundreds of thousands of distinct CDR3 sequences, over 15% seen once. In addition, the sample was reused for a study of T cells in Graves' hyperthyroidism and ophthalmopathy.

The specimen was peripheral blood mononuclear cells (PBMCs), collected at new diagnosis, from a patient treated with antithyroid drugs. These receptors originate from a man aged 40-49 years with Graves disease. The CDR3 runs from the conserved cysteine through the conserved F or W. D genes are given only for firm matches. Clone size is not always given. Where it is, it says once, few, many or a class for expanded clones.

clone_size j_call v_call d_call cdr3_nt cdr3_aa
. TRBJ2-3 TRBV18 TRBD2 TGTGCCAGCTCACCAAACACCTGGACTAGCGGGGGGGCCGGAGATACGCAGTATTTT CASSPNTWTSGGAGDTQYF
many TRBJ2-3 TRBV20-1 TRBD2 TGCAGTGCTAGTGGGGGACTATTCCCTAGCACAGATACGCAGTATTTT CSASGGLFPSTDTQYF
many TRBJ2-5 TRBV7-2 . TGTGCCAGCAGCTTAGTAGGGGCCCGGACCCAGTACTTC CASSLVGARTQYF
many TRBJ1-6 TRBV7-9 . TGTGCCAGCAGCTTTGGACAGCCCGTCGATTCACCCCTCCACTTT CASSFGQPVDSPLHF
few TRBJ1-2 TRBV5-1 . TGCGCCAGCAGCTTGGGGTCAGACTCTGGCTACACCTTC CASSLGSDSGYTF
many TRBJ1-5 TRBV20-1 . TGCAGTGCTAGAGGAGACGAAGAAAGGGTCTCTCAGCCCCAGCATTTT CSARGDEERVSQPQHF
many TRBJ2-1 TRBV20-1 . TGCAGTGCTAGGACACCGCCGACCTACAATGAGCAGTTCTTC CSARTPPTYNEQFF
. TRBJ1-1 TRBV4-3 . TGCGCCAGCAGCCAAGGGATCCCGGCGATGAACACTGAAGCTTTCTTT CASSQGIPAMNTEAFF
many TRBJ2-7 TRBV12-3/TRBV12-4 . TGTGCCAGCAGTTTCTGGCAGGGCCGCTACGAGCAGTACTTC CASSFWQGRYEQYF
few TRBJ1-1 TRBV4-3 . TGCGCCAGCAGCCTTTGGACAAGTTCCCCTGAAGCTTTCTTT CASSLWTSSPEAFF
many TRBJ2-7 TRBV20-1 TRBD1 TGCAGTGCTAAGGCTCGACCCGGGACAGGGTTACACGAGCAGTACTTC CSAKARPGTGLHEQYF
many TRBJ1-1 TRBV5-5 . TGTGCCAGCAGTCCCACAGCCATGAACACTGAAGCTTTCTTT CASSPTAMNTEAFF
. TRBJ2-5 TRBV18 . TGTGCCAGCTCAGACATGCGAGGACAAGAGACCCAGTACTTC CASSDMRGQETQYF
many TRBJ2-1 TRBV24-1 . TGTGCCACCAGTGCCCTTCAGATGAGCTCCTACAATGAGCAGTTCTTC CATSALQMSSYNEQFF